Listed below are T cell receptor beta chains from one sample, sequenced in a study of blood T cell repertoires in COVID-19. Clones were sequenced by immunoSEQ multiplex PCR, and TCRdb holds only the in-frame ones, with some missing. The profile shows 35,000 to 50,000 clones, around 79% of them singletons. Input material: peripheral blood. Receptors originate from a woman in her sixties with acute or convalescent COVID-19. CDR3s include the opening cysteine and the closing phenylalanine or tryptophan. A D gene is named only where the DNA matches it firmly. A clone size is listed for some rows: how often the clone was seen (once, few, many), or a class if it is expanded.

clone_size	v_call	d_call	j_call	cdr3_nt	cdr3_aa
-	TRBV6-6	-	TRBJ1-3	TGTGCCAGCAGTTACGCTCAGGGAAACACCATATATTTT	CASSYAQGNTIYF
-	TRBV4-2	-	TRBJ2-1	TGTGCCAGCAGCCGAGAACAGCGGACCTACAATGAGCAGTTCTTC	CASSREQRTYNEQFF
-	TRBV29-1	-	TRBJ2-7	TGCAGCGTTTTTCTCGACGGGACCTACGAGCAGTACTTC	CSVFLDGTYEQYF
-	TRBV7-6	TRBD1	TRBJ1-3	TGTGCCAGCAGCTTAAATGGACAGGGGGGAAACACCATATATTTT	CASSLNGQGGNTIYF
-	TRBV25-1	-	TRBJ2-2	TGTGCCAGCAGTGAAGACAGGTCTACCGGGGAGCTGTTTTTT	CASSEDRSTGELFF
-	TRBV5-1	-	TRBJ2-3	TGCGCCAGCATGGAGACTCAATCTGCAGATACGCAGTATTTT	CASMETQSADTQYF
-	TRBV7-3	TRBD2	TRBJ2-2	TGTGCCAGCAGCTTCCCGACTAGCGGGGACACCGGGGAGCTGTTTTTT	CASSFPTSGDTGELFF
-	TRBV25-1	TRBD2	TRBJ2-7	TGTGCCAGCAGCCGGGCTAGCGGGGGGCGATACGAGCAGTACTTC	CASSRASGGRYEQYF
-	TRBV27	-	TRBJ1-1	TGTGCCAGCAGTTTAACTCAGGGGACTGAAGCTTTCTTT	CASSLTQGTEAFF
-	TRBV27	-	TRBJ1-2	TGTGCCAGCTCGGGTACTGACTATGGCTACACCTTC	CASSGTDYGYTF
-	TRBV5-4	TRBD1	TRBJ2-7	TGTGCCAGCAGCATGACAGGGGGATCCTACGAGCAGTACTTC	CASSMTGGSYEQYF
once	TRBV6-5	-	TRBJ2-1	TGTGCCAGCATTCCTGTCTCTGGTGGCCATGAGCAGTTCTTC	CASIPVSGGHEQFF
-	TRBV4-1	TRBD1	TRBJ1-4	TGCGCCAGCAGCCATGGCGGTACAGGGGTATGGGAAAAACTGTTTTTT	CASSHGGTGVWEKLFF
-	TRBV20-1	-	TRBJ1-5	TGCAGTGCTGGCCGAGGGGGGCCCCAGCATTTT	CSAGRGGPQHF
-	TRBV30	-	TRBJ1-1	TGTGCCTGGTTCGATAGGGGCAAGGGTGAAGCTTTCTTT	CAWFDRGKGEAFF
-	TRBV21-1	-	TRBJ1-1	TGTGCCAGCAGCCCGGACACTACCTGGGCTGAAGCTTTCTTT	CASSPDTTWAEAFF
-	TRBV7-9	-	TRBJ1-1	TGTGCCAGCAGCTTCCCGACGGGGACTGAAGCTTTCTTT	CASSFPTGTEAFF
-	TRBV6-2/TRBV6-3	-	TRBJ2-7	TGTGCCAGCAGTGACATCCTACGCTACGAGCAGTACTTC	CASSDILRYEQYF
-	TRBV18	TRBD2	TRBJ2-6	TGTGCCAGCTCACCGGTAGCGGGTGGCTCTGGGGCCAACGTCCTGACTTTC	CASSPVAGGSGANVLTF
-	TRBV6-5	-	TRBJ1-5	TGTGCCAGCATATCGGGGTTTGGCAATCAGCCCCAGCATTTT	CASISGFGNQPQHF
-	TRBV7-7	-	TRBJ2-3	TGTGCTAGCAGCTTAGGGTTACAGGGAGCGGCAGATACGCAGTATTTT	CASSLGLQGAADTQYF
-	TRBV5-4	-	TRBJ1-6	TGTGCCAGCAGCTTTGGGGGCGATTCCTATAATTCACCCCTCCACTTT	CASSFGGDSYNSPLHF
-	TRBV6-5	-	TRBJ1-4	TGTGCCAGCAGAAACCCCGGGAAAAAACTGTTTTTT	CASRNPGKKLFF
-	TRBV12-1	-	TRBJ2-3	TGTGCCAGCCCTAGCGGGGGGACAGATACGCAGTATTTT	CASPSGGTDTQYF
-	TRBV18	TRBD1	TRBJ2-3	TGTGCCAGCTCACCACCGGGACAGAGCACAGATACGCAGTATTTT	CASSPPGQSTDTQYF
-	TRBV14	TRBD1	TRBJ2-1	TGTGCCAGCAGCCTGGAAAGGGGGCGGAATGAGCAGTTCTTC	CASSLERGRNEQFF
-	TRBV5-1	-	TRBJ1-1	TGCGCCAGCAGCTTGGACCCCGGGGGAAGTAGAGCTTTCTTT	CASSLDPGGSRAFF
-	TRBV7-8	-	TRBJ1-1	TGTGCCAGCAGCTTAAGGGGAATTAACACTGAAGCTTTCTTT	CASSLRGINTEAFF
-	TRBV27	TRBD1	TRBJ2-3	TGTGCCAGCAGGGACAGGGGTGGCACAGATACGCAGTATTTT	CASRDRGGTDTQYF
few	TRBV10-3	TRBD1	TRBJ2-7	TGTGCCATCACTGTAACAGGGGCAAACGAGCAGTACTTC	CAITVTGANEQYF
once	TRBV7-8	TRBD1	TRBJ2-7	TGTGCCAGCAGCTTTGGGACAGGGTCTTACGAGCAGTACTTC	CASSFGTGSYEQYF
once	TRBV9	-	TRBJ1-1	TGTGCCAGCGCCAAACTCTCAACAGGGAACACTGAAGCTTTCTTT	CASAKLSTGNTEAFF
-	TRBV24-1	TRBD1	TRBJ2-7	TGTGCCACCAGTGATTCAAGGACAGGGGGAGATGAGCAGTACTTC	CATSDSRTGGDEQYF
-	TRBV11-3	-	TRBJ2-1	TGTGCCAGCAGCTCCTCAACTTCGGAGCAGTTCTTC	CASSSSTSEQFF
-	TRBV19	TRBD1	TRBJ2-2	TGTGCCAGCGACAGGGTTAACACCGGGGAGCTGTTTTTT	CASDRVNTGELFF
few	TRBV3-1/TRBV3-2	TRBD1	TRBJ1-4	TGTGCCAGCAGCCAAGATCCCCAGGGGGCGACAGAAAAACTGTTTTTT	CASSQDPQGATEKLFF
-	TRBV30	TRBD1	TRBJ2-1	TGTGCCTGGTCCGGGACAGGGGGCTCCTCCTACAATGAGCAGTTCTTC	CAWSGTGGSSYNEQFF
once	TRBV2	TRBD2	TRBJ2-3	TGTGCCAGCAGGGATAGACTAGCGGGGGGAGCAGATACGCAGTATTTT	CASRDRLAGGADTQYF
-	TRBV7-6	TRBD1	TRBJ2-7	TGTGCCAGCAGCGACCCGACAGGGGTACGTGACGAGCAGTACTTC	CASSDPTGVRDEQYF
-	TRBV6-2/TRBV6-3	-	TRBJ1-1	TGTGCCAGCAGTACAACCCTGAACACTGAAGCTTTCTTT	CASSTTLNTEAFF
-	TRBV14	-	TRBJ2-1	TGTGCCAGCAGCCAAGGGCGGGTCTCTCTCAATGAGCAGTTCTTC	CASSQGRVSLNEQFF
-	TRBV3-1/TRBV3-2	TRBD1	TRBJ1-6	TGTGCCAGCAGCCATCTGACAGGGATCAGTAATTCACCCCTCCACTTT	CASSHLTGISNSPLHF
-	TRBV12-5	-	TRBJ2-5	TGTGCTAGCTCTGCAGGGCAAGAGACCCAGTACTTC	CASSAGQETQYF
-	TRBV29-1	TRBD2	TRBJ2-7	TGCAGCGTCTGGGGAGGGGACGAGCAGTACTTC	CSVWGGDEQYF
-	TRBV4-1	-	TRBJ1-3	TGCGCCAGCAGCCACTCCGAGGGGGACATCTCTGGAAACACCATATATTTT	CASSHSEGDISGNTIYF
-	TRBV5-1	TRBD1	TRBJ2-7	TGCGCCAGCAGCTTCCGGGACAGTCCCTACGAGCAGTACTTC	CASSFRDSPYEQYF
-	TRBV10-3	TRBD1	TRBJ2-1	TGTGCCATCAGTCAGGGACAGGGGATCCTCAATGAGCAGTTCTTC	CAISQGQGILNEQFF
-	TRBV2	TRBD2	TRBJ2-3	TGTGCCAGCAGCCCACTAGCGGGGGGGGGTGATACGCAGTATTTT	CASSPLAGGGDTQYF
-	TRBV19	-	TRBJ1-5	TGTGCCAGTAGTATGGGCCGGAATAGCAATCAGCCCCAGCATTTT	CASSMGRNSNQPQHF
-	TRBV6-2/TRBV6-3	TRBD2	TRBJ2-2	TGTGCCAGCCGCCCTAGCGGTTTCACCGGGGAGCTGTTTTTT	CASRPSGFTGELFF
-	TRBV6-5	-	TRBJ1-2	TGTGCCAGCAGTCCGAGCGGACAGCCCCTTTATGGCTACACCTTC	CASSPSGQPLYGYTF
-	TRBV27	TRBD1	TRBJ1-2	TGTGCCAGCTCCGGGACAGGGAGCGGCTACACCTTC	CASSGTGSGYTF